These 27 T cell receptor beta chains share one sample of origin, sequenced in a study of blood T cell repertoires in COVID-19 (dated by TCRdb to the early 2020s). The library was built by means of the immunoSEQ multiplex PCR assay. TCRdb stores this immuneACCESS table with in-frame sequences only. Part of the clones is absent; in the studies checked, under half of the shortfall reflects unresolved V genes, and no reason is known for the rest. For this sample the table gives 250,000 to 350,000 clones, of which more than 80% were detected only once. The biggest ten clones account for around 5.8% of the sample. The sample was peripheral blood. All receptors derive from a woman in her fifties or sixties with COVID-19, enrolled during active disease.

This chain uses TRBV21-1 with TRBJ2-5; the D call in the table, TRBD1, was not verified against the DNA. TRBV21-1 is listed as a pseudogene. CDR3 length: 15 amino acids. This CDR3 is CASSKATGSQETQYF. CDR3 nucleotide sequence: TGTGCCAGCAGCAAAGCAACAGGGAGCCAAGAGACCCAGTACTTC.

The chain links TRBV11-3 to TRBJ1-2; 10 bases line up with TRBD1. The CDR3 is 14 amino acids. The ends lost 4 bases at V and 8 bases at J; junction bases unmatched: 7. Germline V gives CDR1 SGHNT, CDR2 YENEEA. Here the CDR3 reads CASSSRQGAGGYTF. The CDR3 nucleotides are TGTGCCAGCAGCTCACGACAGGGGGCTGGAGGCTACACCTTC.

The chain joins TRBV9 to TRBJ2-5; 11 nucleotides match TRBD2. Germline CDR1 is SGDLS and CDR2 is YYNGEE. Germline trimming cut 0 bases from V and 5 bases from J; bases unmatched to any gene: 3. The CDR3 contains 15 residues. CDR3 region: CASSVVASGRETQYF. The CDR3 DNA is TGTGCCAGCAGCGTAGTGGCTAGCGGGAGGGAGACCCAGTACTTC.

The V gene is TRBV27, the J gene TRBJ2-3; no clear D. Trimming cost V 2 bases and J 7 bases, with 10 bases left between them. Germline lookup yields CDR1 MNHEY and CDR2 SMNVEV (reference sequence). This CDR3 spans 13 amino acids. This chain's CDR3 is CASSLDGVHTQYF. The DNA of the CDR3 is TGTGCCAGCAGTTTAGACGGAGTTCATACGCAGTATTTT.

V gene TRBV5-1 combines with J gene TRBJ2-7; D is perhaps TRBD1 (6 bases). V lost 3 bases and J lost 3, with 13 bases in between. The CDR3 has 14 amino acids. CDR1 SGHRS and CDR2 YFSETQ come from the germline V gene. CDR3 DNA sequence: TGCGCCAGCAGCTCTCTGACAGGTAACTACGAGCAGTACTTC. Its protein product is CASSSLTGNYEQYF.

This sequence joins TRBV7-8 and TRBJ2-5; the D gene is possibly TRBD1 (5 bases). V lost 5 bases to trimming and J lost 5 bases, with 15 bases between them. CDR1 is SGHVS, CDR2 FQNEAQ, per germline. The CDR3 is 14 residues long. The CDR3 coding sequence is TGTGCCAGCAGCCCACCCACAGGCGAGGAGACCCAGTACTTC. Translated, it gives CASSPPTGEETQYF.

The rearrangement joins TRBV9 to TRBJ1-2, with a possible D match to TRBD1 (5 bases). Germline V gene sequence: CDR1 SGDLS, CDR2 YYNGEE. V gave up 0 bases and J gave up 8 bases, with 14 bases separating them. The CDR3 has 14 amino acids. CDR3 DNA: TGTGCCAGCAGCGTAGCTCGCCAGGGCGGCGGCTACACCTTC. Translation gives CASSVARQGGGYTF.

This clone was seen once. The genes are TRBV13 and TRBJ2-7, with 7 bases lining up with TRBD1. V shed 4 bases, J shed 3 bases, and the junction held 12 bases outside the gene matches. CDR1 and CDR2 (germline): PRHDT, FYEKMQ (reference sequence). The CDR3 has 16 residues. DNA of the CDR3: TGTGCCAGCAGCTCATCTTCCGGGACAGCATTCTACGAGCAGTACTTC. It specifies CASSSSSGTAFYEQYF.

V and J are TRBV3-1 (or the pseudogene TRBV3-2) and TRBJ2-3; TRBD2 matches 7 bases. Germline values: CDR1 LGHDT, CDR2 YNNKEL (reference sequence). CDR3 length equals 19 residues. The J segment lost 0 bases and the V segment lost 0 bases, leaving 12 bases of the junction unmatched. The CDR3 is CASSQDRGGSRTSTDTQYF. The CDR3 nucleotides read TGTGCCAGCAGCCAAGATCGTGGCGGGAGCAGGACCAGCACAGATACGCAGTATTTT.

The CDR3 reads CASSRSTGELFF. The DNA for the CDR3 is TGTGCCAGCAGTAGAAGCACCGGGGAGCTGTTTTTT. The chain joins TRBV9 to TRBJ2-2; no reliable D call. The CDR3 loop spans 12 amino acids. The germline CDR1 and CDR2 sequences are SGDLS and YYNGEE. The ends were cut back, 5 bases at V and 4 bases at J, with 6 bases in the middle. Supplemented by reference TRBV9 and TRBJ2-2, the full variable domain reads DSGVTQTPKHLITATGQRVTLRCSPRSGDLSVYWYQQSLDQGLQFLIQYYNGEERAKGNILERFSAQQFPDLHSELNLSSLELGDSALYFCASSRSTGELFFGEGSRLTVL.

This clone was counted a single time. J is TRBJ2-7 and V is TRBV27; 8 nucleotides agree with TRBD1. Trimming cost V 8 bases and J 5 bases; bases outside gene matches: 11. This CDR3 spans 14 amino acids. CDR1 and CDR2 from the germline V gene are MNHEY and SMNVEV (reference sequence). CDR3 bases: TGTGCCAGCGTTCGACAGGGGCCCAGTCACGAGCAGTACTTC. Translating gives CASVRQGPSHEQYF.

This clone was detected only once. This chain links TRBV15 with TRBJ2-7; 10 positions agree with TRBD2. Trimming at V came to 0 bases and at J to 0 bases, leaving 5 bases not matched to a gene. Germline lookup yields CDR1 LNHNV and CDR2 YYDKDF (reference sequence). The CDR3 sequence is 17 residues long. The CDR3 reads CATSREVAGGNSYEQYF. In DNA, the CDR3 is TGTGCCACCAGCAGAGAAGTAGCGGGAGGTAACTCCTACGAGCAGTACTTC.

CDR3 nucleotide sequence: TGTGCCAGCTCACCTCTGGACAGTAAATATGGCTACACCTTC. Protein sequence: CASSPLDSKYGYTF. The genes are TRBV18 and TRBJ1-2; possibly TRBD1 for D (6 bases). The CDR3 is made up of 14 amino acids. Germline assignment: CDR1 KGHSH and CDR2 LQKENI. Between the trimmed V and J ends, which lost 3 bases and 5 bases, there was a span of 13 bases.

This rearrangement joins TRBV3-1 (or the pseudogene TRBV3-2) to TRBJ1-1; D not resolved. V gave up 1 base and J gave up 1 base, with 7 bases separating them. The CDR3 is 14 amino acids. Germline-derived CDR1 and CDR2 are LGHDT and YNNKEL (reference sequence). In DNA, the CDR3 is TGTGCCAGCAGCCAAGGACACCAGAACACTGAAGCTTTCTTT. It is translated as CASSQGHQNTEAFF.

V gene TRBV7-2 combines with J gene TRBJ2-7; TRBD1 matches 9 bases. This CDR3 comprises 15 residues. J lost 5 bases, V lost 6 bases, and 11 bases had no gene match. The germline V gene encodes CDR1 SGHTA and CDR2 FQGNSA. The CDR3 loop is CASSSQGALINEQYF. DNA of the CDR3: TGTGCCAGCAGTTCACAGGGGGCGCTAATTAACGAGCAGTACTTC.

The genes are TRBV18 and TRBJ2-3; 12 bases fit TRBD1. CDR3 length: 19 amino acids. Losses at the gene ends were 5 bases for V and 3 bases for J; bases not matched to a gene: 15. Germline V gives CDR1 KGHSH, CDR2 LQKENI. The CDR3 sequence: CASSREPGQGARGTDTQYF. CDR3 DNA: TGTGCCAGCTCAAGAGAGCCGGGACAGGGGGCACGGGGGACAGATACGCAGTATTTT.

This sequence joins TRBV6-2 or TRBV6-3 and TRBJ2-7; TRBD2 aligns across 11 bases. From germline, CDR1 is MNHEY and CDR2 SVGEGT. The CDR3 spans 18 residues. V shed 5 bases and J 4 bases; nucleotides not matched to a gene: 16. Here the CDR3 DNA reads TGTGCCAGCAGTGGGCTCCAGGGGACTAGCGGAAGTAAATACGAGCAGTACTTC. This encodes CASSGLQGTSGSKYEQYF.

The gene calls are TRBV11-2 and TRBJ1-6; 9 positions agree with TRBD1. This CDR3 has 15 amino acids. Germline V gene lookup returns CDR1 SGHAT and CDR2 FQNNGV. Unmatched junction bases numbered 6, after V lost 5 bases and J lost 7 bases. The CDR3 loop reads CASSPRDRANSPLHF. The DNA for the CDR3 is TGTGCCAGCAGCCCCCGGGACAGGGCAAATTCACCCCTCCACTTT. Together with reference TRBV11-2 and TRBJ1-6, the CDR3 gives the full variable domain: EAGVAQSPRYKIIEKRQSVAFWCNPISGHATLYWYQQILGQGPKLLIQFQNNGVVDDSQLPKDRFSAERLKGVDSTLKIQPAKLEDSAVYLCASSPRDRANSPLHFGNGTRLTVT.

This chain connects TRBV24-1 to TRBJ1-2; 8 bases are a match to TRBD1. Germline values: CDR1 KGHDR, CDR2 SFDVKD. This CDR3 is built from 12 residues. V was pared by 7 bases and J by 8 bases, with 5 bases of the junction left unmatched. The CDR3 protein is CATSTGGVGYTF. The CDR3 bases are TGTGCCACCAGCACAGGGGGGGTAGGCTACACCTTC.

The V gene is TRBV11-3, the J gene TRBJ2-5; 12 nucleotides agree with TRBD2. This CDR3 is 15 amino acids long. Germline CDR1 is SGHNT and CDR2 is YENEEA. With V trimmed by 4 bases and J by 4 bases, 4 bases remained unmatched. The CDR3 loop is CASSSRGLAGETQYF. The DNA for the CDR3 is TGTGCCAGCAGCTCCAGGGGACTAGCGGGAGAGACCCAGTACTTC.

The CDR3 reads CASSAEKLFF. In DNA, the CDR3 is TGTGCCAGCAGTGCGGAAAAACTGTTTTTT. This chain links TRBV7-9 with TRBJ1-4; D is undetermined. In germline, CDR1 is SEHNR, CDR2 FQNEAQ (reference sequence). The ends were cut back, 6 bases at V and 8 bases at J, with 4 bases in the middle. The CDR3 contains 10 residues.

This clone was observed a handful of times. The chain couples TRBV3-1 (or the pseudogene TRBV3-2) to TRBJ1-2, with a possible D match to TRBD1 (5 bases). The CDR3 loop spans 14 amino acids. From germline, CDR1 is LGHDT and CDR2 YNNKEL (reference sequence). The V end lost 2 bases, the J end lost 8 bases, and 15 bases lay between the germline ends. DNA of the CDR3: TGTGCCAGCAGCCAACTGGACAAGGGAAGGGGCTACACCTTC. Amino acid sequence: CASSQLDKGRGYTF.

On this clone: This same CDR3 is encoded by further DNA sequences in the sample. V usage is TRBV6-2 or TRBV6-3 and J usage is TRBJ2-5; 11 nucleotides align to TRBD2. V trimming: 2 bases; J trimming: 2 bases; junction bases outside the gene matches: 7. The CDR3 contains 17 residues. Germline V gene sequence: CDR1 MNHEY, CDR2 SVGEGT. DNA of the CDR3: TGTGCCAGCAGTTACCGGAGGCTAGCGGGAGGACAAGAGACCCAGTACTTC. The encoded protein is CASSYRRLAGGQETQYF.

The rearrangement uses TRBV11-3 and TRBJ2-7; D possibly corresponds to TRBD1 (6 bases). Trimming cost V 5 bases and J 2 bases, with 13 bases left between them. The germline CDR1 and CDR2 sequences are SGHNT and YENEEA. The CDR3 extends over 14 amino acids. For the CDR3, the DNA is TGTGCCAGCAGCATACTCTCAGGGGCCTACGAGCAGTACTTC. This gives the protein CASSILSGAYEQYF.

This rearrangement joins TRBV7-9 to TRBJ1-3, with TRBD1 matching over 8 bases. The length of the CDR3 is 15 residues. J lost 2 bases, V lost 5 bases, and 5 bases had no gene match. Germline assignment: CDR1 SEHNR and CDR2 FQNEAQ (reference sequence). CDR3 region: CASSPGQAAGNTIYF. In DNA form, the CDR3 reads TGTGCCAGCAGCCCGGGACAGGCGGCTGGAAACACCATATATTTT.

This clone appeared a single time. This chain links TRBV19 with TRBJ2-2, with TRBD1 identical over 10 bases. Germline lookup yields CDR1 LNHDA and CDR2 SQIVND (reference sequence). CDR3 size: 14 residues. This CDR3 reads CAPGTGVSTGELFF. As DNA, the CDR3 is TGTGCGCCTGGGACAGGGGTATCTACCGGGGAGCTGTTTTTT.

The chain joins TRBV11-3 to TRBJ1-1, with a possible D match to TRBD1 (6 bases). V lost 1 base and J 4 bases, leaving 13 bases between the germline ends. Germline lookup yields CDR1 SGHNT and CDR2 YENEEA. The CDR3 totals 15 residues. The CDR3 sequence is CASSLGGQLGTEAFF. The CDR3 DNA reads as TGTGCCAGCAGCTTAGGGGGACAATTGGGCACTGAAGCTTTCTTT.